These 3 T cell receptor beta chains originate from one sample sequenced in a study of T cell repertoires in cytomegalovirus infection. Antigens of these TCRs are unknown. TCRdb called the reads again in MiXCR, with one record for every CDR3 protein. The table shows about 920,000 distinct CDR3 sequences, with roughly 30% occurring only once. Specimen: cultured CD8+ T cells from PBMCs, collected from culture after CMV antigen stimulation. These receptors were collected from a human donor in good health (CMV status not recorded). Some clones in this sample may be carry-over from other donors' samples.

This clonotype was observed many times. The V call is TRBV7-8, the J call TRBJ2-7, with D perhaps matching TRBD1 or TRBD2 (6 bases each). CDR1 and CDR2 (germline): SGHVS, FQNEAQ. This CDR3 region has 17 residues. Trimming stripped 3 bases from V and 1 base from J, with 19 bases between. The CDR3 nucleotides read TGTGCCAGCAGCTTGGGGGGTCAGGGGCGTATATCCTACGAGCAGTACTTC. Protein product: CASSLGGQGRISYEQYF.

The CDR3 reads CASSLLGGRDSNQPQHF. The DNA of the CDR3 is TGTGCCAGCAGTCTCCTCGGGGGGAGGGATAGCAATCAGCCCCAGCATTTT. V usage is TRBV27 and J usage is TRBJ1-5; D perhaps matches TRBD1 (5 bases). This CDR3 is 17 amino acids long. The germline gives CDR1 MNHEY, CDR2 SMNVEV (reference sequence). With 5 bases removed from V and 0 bases from J, the gap between germline ends came to 17 bases.

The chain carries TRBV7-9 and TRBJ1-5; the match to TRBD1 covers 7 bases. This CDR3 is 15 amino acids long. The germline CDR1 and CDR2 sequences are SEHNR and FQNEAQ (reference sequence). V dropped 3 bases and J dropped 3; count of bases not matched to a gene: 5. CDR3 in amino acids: CASSLGDRANQPQHF. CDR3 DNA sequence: TGTGCCAGCAGCTTGGGAGACAGGGCCAATCAGCCCCAGCATTTT. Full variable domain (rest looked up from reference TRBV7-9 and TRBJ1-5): DTGVSQNPRHKITKRGQNVTFRCDPISEHNRLYWYRQTLGQGPEFLTYFQNEAQLEKSRLLSDRFSAERPKGSFSTLEIQRTEQGDSAMYLCASSLGDRANQPQHFGDGTRLSIL.